This T cell receptor (beta chain) derives from a study of Tregs in tolerant kidney transplant recipients. V lost 4 bases to trimming and J lost 0 bases, with 18 bases between them. The CDR3 is 17 amino acids. CDR1 is SEHNR and CDR2 is FQNEAQ in the germline V gene (reference sequence). Some clones are missing from TCRdb's copy, which holds only in-frame ones; the method was immunoSEQ multiplex PCR. This table holds around 43,000 clones, roughly nine tenths found once. Sequenced: Tregs from blood. The TCR sequence derives from a human donor in good health. The V and J genes are TRBV7-9 and TRBJ1-1; the D gene is possibly TRBD1 (5 bases). The CDR3, as DNA: TGTGCCAGCAGCTCGTACCGAAGGGGAAGCATGAACACTGAAGCTTTCTTT. This gives the protein CASSSYRRGSMNTEAFF. The full variable domain, rest sourced from reference TRBV7-9 and TRBJ1-1, is DTGVSQNPRHKITKRGQNVTFRCDPISEHNRLYWYRQTLGQGPEFLTYFQNEAQLEKSRLLSDRFSAERPKGSFSTLEIQRTEQGDSAMYLCASSSYRRGSMNTEAFFGQGTRLTVV.